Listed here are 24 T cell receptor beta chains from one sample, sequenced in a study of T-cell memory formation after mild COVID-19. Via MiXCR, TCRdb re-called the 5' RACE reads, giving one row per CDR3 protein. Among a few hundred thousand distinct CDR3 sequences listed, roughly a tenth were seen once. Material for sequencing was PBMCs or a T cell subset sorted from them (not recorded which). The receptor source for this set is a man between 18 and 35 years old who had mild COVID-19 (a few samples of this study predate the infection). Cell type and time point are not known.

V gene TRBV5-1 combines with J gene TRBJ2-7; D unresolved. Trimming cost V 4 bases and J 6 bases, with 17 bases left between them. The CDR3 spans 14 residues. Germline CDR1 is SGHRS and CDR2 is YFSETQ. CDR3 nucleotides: TGCGCCAGCAGCCTGACGTCGGGCGACCCCGAGCAGTACTTC. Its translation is CASSLTSGDPEQYF. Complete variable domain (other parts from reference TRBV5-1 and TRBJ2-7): KAGVTQTPRYLIKTRGQQVTLSCSPISGHRSVSWYQQTPGQGLQFLFEYFSETQRNKGNFPGRFSGRQFSNSRSEMNVSTLELGDSALYLCASSLTSGDPEQYFGPGTRLTVT.

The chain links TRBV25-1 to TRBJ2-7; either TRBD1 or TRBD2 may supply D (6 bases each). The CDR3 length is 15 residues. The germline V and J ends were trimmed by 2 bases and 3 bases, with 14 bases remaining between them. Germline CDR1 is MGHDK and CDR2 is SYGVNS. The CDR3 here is CASSEPGANLYEQYF. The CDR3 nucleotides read TGTGCCAGCAGTGAACCGGGGGCTAACCTCTACGAGCAGTACTTC.

The CDR3 DNA reads TGCAGTGCGGTGAGGGAACTAAATGAAAAACTGTTTTTT. As protein: CSAVRELNEKLFF. The chain has TRBV20-1 and TRBJ1-4; D is undetermined. The CDR3 runs 13 residues. Germline CDR1 DFQATT, CDR2 SNEGSKA (reference sequence). V was trimmed by 6 bases and J by 5 bases, leaving 13 bases between them.

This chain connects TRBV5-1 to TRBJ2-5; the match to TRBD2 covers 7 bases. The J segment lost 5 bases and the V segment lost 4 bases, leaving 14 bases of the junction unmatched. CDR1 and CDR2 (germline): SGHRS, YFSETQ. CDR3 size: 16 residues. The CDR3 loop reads CASSPGALGGDETQYF. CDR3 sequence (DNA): TGCGCCAGCAGCCCCGGTGCCCTGGGGGGGGACGAGACCCAGTACTTC.

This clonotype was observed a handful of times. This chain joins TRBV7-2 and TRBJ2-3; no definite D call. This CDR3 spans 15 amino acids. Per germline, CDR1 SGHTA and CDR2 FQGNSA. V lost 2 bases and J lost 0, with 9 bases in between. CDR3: CASSLYGTSTDTQYF. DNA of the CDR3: TGTGCCAGCAGCTTATACGGTACTAGCACAGATACGCAGTATTTT.

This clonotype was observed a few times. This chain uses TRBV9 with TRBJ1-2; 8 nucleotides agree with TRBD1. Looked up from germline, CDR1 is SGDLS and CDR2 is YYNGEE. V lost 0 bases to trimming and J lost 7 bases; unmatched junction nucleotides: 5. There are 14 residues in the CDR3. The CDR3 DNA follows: TGTGCCAGCAGCGTAGGTGGACAGGGAGTTGGCTACACCTTC. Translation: CASSVGGQGVGYTF.

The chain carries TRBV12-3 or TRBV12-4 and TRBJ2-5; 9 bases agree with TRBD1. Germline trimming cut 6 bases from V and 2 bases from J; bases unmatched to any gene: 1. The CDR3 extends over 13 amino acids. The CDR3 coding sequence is TGTGCCAGCAGAGACAGGGGGCAAGAGACCCAGTACTTC. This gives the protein CASRDRGQETQYF.

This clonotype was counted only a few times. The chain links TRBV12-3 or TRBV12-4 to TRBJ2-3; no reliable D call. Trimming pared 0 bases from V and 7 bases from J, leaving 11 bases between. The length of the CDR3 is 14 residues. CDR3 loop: CASSLAGGWYTQYF. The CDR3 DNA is TGTGCCAGCAGTTTAGCGGGTGGTTGGTATACGCAGTATTTT.

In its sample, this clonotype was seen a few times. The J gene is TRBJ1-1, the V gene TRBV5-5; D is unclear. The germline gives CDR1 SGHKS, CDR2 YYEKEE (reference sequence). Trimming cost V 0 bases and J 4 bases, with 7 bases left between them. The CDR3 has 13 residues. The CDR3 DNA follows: TGTGCCAGCAGCTTGGTTTGGGTCACTGAAGCTTTCTTT. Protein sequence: CASSLVWVTEAFF.

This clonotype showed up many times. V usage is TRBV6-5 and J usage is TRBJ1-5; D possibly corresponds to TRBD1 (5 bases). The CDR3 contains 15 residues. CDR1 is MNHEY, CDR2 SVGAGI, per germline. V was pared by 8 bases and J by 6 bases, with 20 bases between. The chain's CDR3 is CASSLGGAPLQPQHF. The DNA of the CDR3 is TGTGCCAGCTCTTTGGGAGGGGCCCCCCTTCAGCCCCAGCATTTT.

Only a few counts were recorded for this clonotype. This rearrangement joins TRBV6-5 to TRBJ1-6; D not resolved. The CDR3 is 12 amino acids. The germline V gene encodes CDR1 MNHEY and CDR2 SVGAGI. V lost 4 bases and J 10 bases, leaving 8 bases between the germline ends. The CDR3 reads CASSLIDSPLHF. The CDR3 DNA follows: TGTGCCAGCAGTTTAATAGACTCACCCCTCCACTTT.

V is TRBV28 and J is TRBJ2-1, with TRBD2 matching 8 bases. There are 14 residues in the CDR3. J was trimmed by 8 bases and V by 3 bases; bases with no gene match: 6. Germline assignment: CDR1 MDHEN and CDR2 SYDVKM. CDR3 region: CASSFSGGAHEQFF. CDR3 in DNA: TGTGCCAGCAGTTTTTCGGGGGGGGCTCATGAGCAGTTCTTC.

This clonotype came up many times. This chain's CDR3 is CSAGAGGAQPQHF. As DNA, the CDR3 is TGCAGTGCTGGGGCGGGGGGAGCCCAGCCCCAGCATTTT. The chain is built from TRBV20-1 and TRBJ1-5; D possibly corresponds to TRBD1 (5 bases). From germline, CDR1 is DFQATT and CDR2 SNEGSKA (reference sequence). The V and J ends lost 5 bases and 7 bases respectively, with 15 bases between them. The CDR3 runs to 13 residues.

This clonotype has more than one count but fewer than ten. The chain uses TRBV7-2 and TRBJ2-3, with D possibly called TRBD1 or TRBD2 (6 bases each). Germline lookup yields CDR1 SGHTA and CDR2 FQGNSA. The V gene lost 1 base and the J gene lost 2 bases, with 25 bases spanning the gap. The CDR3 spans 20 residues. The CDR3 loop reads CASSLVPAGHSSWFTDTQYF. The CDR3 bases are TGTGCCAGCAGCTTAGTCCCTGCGGGACACTCGAGCTGGTTCACAGATACGCAGTATTTT. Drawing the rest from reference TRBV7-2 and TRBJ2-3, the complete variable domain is GAGVSQSPSNKVTEKGKDVELRCDPISGHTALYWYRQSLGQGLEFLIYFQGNSAPDKSGLPSDRFSAERTGGSVSTLTIQRTQQEDSAVYLCASSLVPAGHSSWFTDTQYFGPGTRLTVL.

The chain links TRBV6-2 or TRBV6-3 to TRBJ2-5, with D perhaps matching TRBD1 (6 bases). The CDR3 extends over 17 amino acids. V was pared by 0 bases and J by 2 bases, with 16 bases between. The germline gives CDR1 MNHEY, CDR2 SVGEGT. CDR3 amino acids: CASSYSRTAAVQETQYF. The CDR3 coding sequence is TGTGCCAGCAGTTACTCGAGGACAGCGGCAGTTCAAGAGACCCAGTACTTC.

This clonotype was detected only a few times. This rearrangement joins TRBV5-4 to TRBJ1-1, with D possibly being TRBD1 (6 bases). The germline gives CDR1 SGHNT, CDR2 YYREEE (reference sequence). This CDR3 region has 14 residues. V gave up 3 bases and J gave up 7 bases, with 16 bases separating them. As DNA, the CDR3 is TGTGCCAGCAGCTCCCCCTCCGGGACAAATGAAGCTTTCTTT. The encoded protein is CASSSPSGTNEAFF.

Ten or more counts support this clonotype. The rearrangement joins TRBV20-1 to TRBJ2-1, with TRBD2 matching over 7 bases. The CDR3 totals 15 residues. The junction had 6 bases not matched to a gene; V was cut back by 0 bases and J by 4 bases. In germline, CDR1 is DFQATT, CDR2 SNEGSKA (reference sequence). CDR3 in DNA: TGCAGTGCTAGAGATCCCAGCGGGGCGTACAATGAGCAGTTCTTC. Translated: CSARDPSGAYNEQFF.

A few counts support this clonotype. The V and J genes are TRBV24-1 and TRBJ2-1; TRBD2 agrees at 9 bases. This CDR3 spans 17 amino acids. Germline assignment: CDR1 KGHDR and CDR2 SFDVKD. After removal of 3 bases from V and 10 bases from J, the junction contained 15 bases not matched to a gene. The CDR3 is CATSDTPRWGGGVEQFF. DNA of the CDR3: TGTGCCACCAGTGATACCCCGAGGTGGGGCGGGGGGGTCGAGCAGTTCTTC.

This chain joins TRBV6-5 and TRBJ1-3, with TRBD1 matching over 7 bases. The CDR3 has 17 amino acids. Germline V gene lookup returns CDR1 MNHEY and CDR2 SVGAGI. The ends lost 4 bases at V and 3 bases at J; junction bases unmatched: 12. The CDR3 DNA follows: TGTGCCAGCAGTTCCATAGACAGGGCGGGTGGTGGAAACACCATATATTTT. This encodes CASSSIDRAGGGNTIYF.

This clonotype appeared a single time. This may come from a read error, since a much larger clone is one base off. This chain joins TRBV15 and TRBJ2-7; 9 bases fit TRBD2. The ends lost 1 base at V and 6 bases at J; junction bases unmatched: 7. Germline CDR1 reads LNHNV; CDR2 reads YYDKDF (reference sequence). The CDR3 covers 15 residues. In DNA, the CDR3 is TGTGCCACCAGCAGAGGTAGCGGGGGAACCTCCGAGCAGTACTTC. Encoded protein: CATSRGSGGTSEQYF.

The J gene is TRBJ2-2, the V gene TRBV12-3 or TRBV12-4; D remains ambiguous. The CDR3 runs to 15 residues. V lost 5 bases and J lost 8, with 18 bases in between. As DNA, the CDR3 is TGTGCCAGCAGTCCTAGACGGACGGCCGTGGGGGAGCTGTTTTTT. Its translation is CASSPRRTAVGELFF.

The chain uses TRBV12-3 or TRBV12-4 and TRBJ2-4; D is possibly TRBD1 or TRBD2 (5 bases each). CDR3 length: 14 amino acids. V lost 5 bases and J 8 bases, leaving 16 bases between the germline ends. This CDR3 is CASSISPLGDIQYF. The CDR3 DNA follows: TGTGCCAGCAGTATATCGCCTCTGGGGGACATTCAGTACTTC.

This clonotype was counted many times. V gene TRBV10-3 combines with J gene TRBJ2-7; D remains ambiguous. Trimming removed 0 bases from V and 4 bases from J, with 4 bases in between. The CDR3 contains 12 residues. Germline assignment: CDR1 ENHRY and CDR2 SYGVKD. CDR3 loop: CAISESSYEQYF. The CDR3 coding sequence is TGTGCCATCAGTGAGTCCTCATACGAGCAGTACTTC.

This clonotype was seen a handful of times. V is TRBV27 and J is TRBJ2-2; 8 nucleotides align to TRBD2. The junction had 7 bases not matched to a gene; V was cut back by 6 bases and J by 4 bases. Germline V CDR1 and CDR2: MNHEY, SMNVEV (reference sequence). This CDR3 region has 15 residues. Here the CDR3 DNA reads TGTGCCAGCAGGTCTCTGGCGGGGGGCACCGGGGAGCTGTTTTTT. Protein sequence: CASRSLAGGTGELFF.